This T cell receptor (beta chain) was captured by sequencing in a study of OX40 agonist ivuxolimab in advanced cancers. Study findings and constraints: Expanded peripheral T cells had an undetermined antigen specificity.

The assay was immunoSEQ multiplex PCR, and TCRdb's table has in-frame clones only and misses some. The data hold roughly 60,000 clones, with around four fifths observed a single time. The germline gives CDR1 MGHRA, CDR2 YSYEKL. This CDR3 is 14 amino acids long. V lost 3 bases to trimming and J lost 5 bases, with 14 bases between them. This clone was observed once. Its specificity is unknown. Patients were excluded for autoimmune disease history or systemic immunosuppression. Patients had blood sampled at baseline and again on cycle 4 day 1 and cycle 7 day 1. This receptor was taken from an adult with an advanced solid tumor such as melanoma, head and neck, liver or kidney cancer. The sequencing here drew on CD4+ or CD8+ T cells sorted from blood, taken in a trial of the OX40 agonist ivuxolimab. V gene TRBV4-1 combines with J gene TRBJ2-7, with D possibly matching TRBD1 (6 bases). CDR3 coding DNA: TGCGCCAGCAGCCAGAAAGTACAGGGAAACGAGCAGTACTTC. This codes for CASSQKVQGNEQYF.